The rows below give T cell receptor beta chains drawn from one sample of a study of CD8 T cells in ankylosing spondylitis. TCRdb independently ran MiXCR on the 5' RACE reads; one entry per CDR3 protein. The sample lists 200,000 to 300,000 distinct CDR3 sequences, around 10% occurring once. Sequencing was carried out using blood, either unsorted or a sorted T cell fraction (not recorded which). The receptors derive from a male donor with ankylosing spondylitis or in good health (not recorded which). CDR3s include the opening cysteine and the closing phenylalanine or tryptophan. The D gene is left open where the match is weak. Size is stated for part of the rows, as once, few or many counts, or as a class when the clone is expanded.

V gene	J gene	D gene	clone size	CDR3 DNA	CDR3 protein
TRBV20-1	TRBJ2-3	NA	many	TGCAGTGCTAACCTGGGGGGCCGCACAGATACGCAGTATTTT	CSANLGGRTDTQYF
TRBV7-2	TRBJ2-2	NA	many	TGTGCCAGCAGCGAAAAGCAGGGGGAGCTGTTTTTT	CASSEKQGELFF
TRBV6-1	TRBJ2-5	TRBD2	NA	TGTGCCAGCAGACTCCACCGGGGACTAGCGGGAGAAGTTCAAGAGACCCAGTACTTC	CASRLHRGLAGEVQETQYF
TRBV29-1	TRBJ2-1	NA	many	TGCAGCGTTGGAGATAAATCCTACAATGAGCAGTTCTTC	CSVGDKSYNEQFF
TRBV5-1	TRBJ1-1	NA	many	TGCGCCAGCAGCTTATCAGGACATTCGGATGAAGCTTTCTTT	CASSLSGHSDEAFF
TRBV7-9	TRBJ1-1	NA	few	TGTGCCAGCAGCTCTCGGGGGGTGAACACTGAAGCTTTCTTT	CASSSRGVNTEAFF
TRBV7-8	TRBJ1-1	TRBD1	many	TGTGCCAGCAGCTCTGGACAGGGTGAAGCTTTCTTT	CASSSGQGEAFF
TRBV5-1	TRBJ2-1	TRBD2	many	TGCGCCAGCAGCACTCCCACTAGCGGGAGGGCCTACAATGAGCAGTTCTTC	CASSTPTSGRAYNEQFF
TRBV11-2	TRBJ2-7	TRBD1	NA	TGTGCCAGCAGCACCGGGACAGATGCCTACGAGCAGTACTTC	CASSTGTDAYEQYF
TRBV3-1	TRBJ2-1	TRBD2	few	TGTGCCAGCAGCCCGCGGCGGGAGTGGTCCTACAATGAGCAGTTCTTC	CASSPRREWSYNEQFF
TRBV20-1	TRBJ1-1	TRBD1	few	TGCAGTGCTCTCCGGGACAGGGGGAATACTGAAGCTTTCTTT	CSALRDRGNTEAFF
TRBV5-1	TRBJ2-3	TRBD1	many	TGCGCCAGCAGCACAGGGGATAGCACAGATACGCAGTATTTT	CASSTGDSTDTQYF
TRBV2	TRBJ1-2	NA	NA	TGTGCCAGCAAGGAGGGGGGCGACGGCTACACCTTC	CASKEGGDGYTF
TRBV12-3/TRBV12-4	TRBJ1-5	NA	few	TGTGCCAGCACCCCTGGGTACAATCAGCCCCAGCATTTT	CASTPGYNQPQHF
TRBV18	TRBJ2-3	NA	few	TGTGCCAGCTCACTAGGCGGGGATGCTTCAGATACGCAGTATTTT	CASSLGGDASDTQYF
TRBV20-1	TRBJ2-7	TRBD2	many	TGCAGTGCCAGAGGACTAGCGGAACCCTACGAGCAGTACTTC	CSARGLAEPYEQYF
TRBV20-1	TRBJ2-3	TRBD1	few	TGCAGTGCTAGAATACAGGGGCCCAGCTCGAATACGCAGTATTTT	CSARIQGPSSNTQYF
TRBV28	TRBJ2-1	NA	NA	TGTGCCAGCAGTCCACACCCAGGGGCGGGAACATACAATGAGCAGTTCTTC	CASSPHPGAGTYNEQFF
TRBV28	TRBJ2-5	TRBD2	NA	TGTGCCAGCAGTTTATGGACTAGCGGGACCGCTCAAGAGACCCAGTACTTC	CASSLWTSGTAQETQYF
TRBV7-9	TRBJ1-1	NA	many	NA	CASSLVGQGTGFF
TRBV6-1	TRBJ2-5	NA	many	TGTGCCAGCAGCCCCGGACTATTAGCACCCCAGTACTTC	CASSPGLLAPQYF
TRBV5-5	TRBJ2-6	NA	many	TGTGCCAGCAGCTTGCAGTTCTCTGGGGCCAACGTCCTGACTTTC	CASSLQFSGANVLTF
TRBV29-1	TRBJ1-3	NA	many	TGCAGCGTTGTACCGTTCTCTGGAAACACCATATATTTT	CSVVPFSGNTIYF
TRBV4-2	TRBJ2-1	TRBD2	many	TGTGCCAGCAGCCACCCGGGAGGGATGAATGAGCAGTTCTTC	CASSHPGGMNEQFF
TRBV3-1	TRBJ2-6	TRBD1	few	TGTGCCAGCAGCCAAGACTGGGGGACAGGGGGCGTCCTGACTTTC	CASSQDWGTGGVLTF
TRBV2	TRBJ2-1	TRBD2	few	TGTGCCAGCAGTGCGACGGGGACTAGCCATCAGTTCTTC	CASSATGTSHQFF
TRBV29-1	TRBJ2-1	NA	many	TGCAGCGTCCGTACCGGCAGGGAAAGCAATGAGCAGTTCTTC	CSVRTGRESNEQFF
TRBV6-5	TRBJ2-2	NA	many	TGTGCCAGCAGTTCCACATACACCGGGGAGCTGTTTTTT	CASSSTYTGELFF
TRBV5-1	TRBJ2-1	NA	many	TGCGCCAGCAGCTTGGGGGACCCCTTAGGTTTCAATGAGCAGTTCTTC	CASSLGDPLGFNEQFF
TRBV20-1	TRBJ2-1	TRBD2	few	TGCAGTGTTAGCCGTGTGGCGGGGGGTTACAATGAGCAGTTCTTC	CSVSRVAGGYNEQFF
TRBV11-2	TRBJ2-7	NA	many	TGTGCCAGCAGCTTACGATATGGGGGCAGGGACGAGCAGTACTTC	CASSLRYGGRDEQYF
TRBV12-3/TRBV12-4	TRBJ1-4	TRBD1	many	TGTGCCAGCAGTAAGACAGGGAAAGCTGAAAAACTGTTTTTT	CASSKTGKAEKLFF
TRBV29-1	TRBJ1-4	NA	many	TGCAGCGTCCAGGGATATGGGGAAAAACTGTTTTTT	CSVQGYGEKLFF
TRBV10-3	TRBJ2-7	TRBD1	many	TGTGCCACCCGACAGGGCACCGGGCAGTACTTC	CATRQGTGQYF
TRBV20-1	TRBJ2-3	TRBD2	NA	TGCAGTGCTGTGACTAGCGGGGCTAGCACAGATACGCAGTATTTT	CSAVTSGASTDTQYF
TRBV7-2	TRBJ2-3	NA	many	TGTGCCAGCAGCTTAGTTTATATCACAGATACGCAGTATTTT	CASSLVYITDTQYF
TRBV11-2	TRBJ2-7	NA	many	TGTGCCAGCAGCTTACCGGCAGGGGCTGGCGAGCAGTACTTC	CASSLPAGAGEQYF
TRBV6-1	TRBJ1-6	TRBD1	many	TGTGCCAGCAGTCGGGGGGACAGGGAGAATTCACCCCTCCACTTT	CASSRGDRENSPLHF
TRBV11-2	TRBJ2-5	TRBD2	many	TGTGCCAGCAGCTTAGAGGCTAGCGGGACCGAGGCCCAGTACTTC	CASSLEASGTEAQYF
TRBV9	TRBJ2-1	NA	many	TGTGCCAGCAGCGTAGTAGAAAATGAGCAGTTCTTC	CASSVVENEQFF
TRBV29-1	TRBJ2-3	TRBD2	few	TGCAGCGTTGATCGGTTCCTAGCGGGGGGAAAGAGCACAGATACGCAGTATTTT	CSVDRFLAGGKSTDTQYF